This entry is about one T cell receptor (beta chain). The data stem from a study of blood T cell repertoires in COVID-19. Sequenced by immunoSEQ multiplex PCR; TCRdb stores in-frame clones only, minus some. The sample includes 300,000 to 350,000 clones, about 90% of them seen just once. V trimming: 3 bases; J trimming: 5 bases; junction bases outside the gene matches: 5. The CDR3 is 15 residues long. Germline V gene sequence: CDR1 KGHSH, CDR2 LQKENI. The receptor's source is a man aged 30 to 39 who had recovered from COVID-19. The chain couples TRBV18 to TRBJ1-5; 9 bases map to TRBD1. The sequencing input was PBMCs or T cells enriched from blood (not recorded which). Here the CDR3 DNA reads TGTGCCAGCTCACCCCAACAGGGGGCCGATCAGCCCCAGCATTTT. It is translated as CASSPQQGADQPQHF.